The 3 T cell receptor beta chains below come from one sample, sequenced in a study of shared clonotypes between healthy human individuals. Here immunoSEQ multiplex PCR was the method, and the copy in TCRdb shows in-frame clones only, minus some. The table has more than 2 million clones, nearly 97% seen once; the top ten hold around 0.13%. The specimen sequenced was naive CD4+ T cells sorted from blood. Subset meaning: CD45RA+ positively selected. The receptors come from a man aged 18-30 years in good health.

The chain has TRBV7-9 and TRBJ2-1, with 15 bases aligning to TRBD2. This CDR3 region has 16 residues. The V and J ends lost 4 bases and 10 bases, in that order; junction bases with no gene match: 8. Per germline, CDR1 SEHNR and CDR2 FQNEAQ (reference sequence). The CDR3 nucleotides are TGTGCCAGCAGCTGGGGGGGACTAGCGGGAGGAAAGGAGCAGTTCTTC. Residues: CASSWGGLAGGKEQFF.

The chain employs TRBV12-5 and TRBJ1-5; no clear D. The V gene lost 1 base and the J gene lost 3 bases, with 4 bases spanning the gap. The CDR3 is made up of 13 amino acids. Germline V gives CDR1 LGHNT, CDR2 FRNRAP. CDR3 sequence: CASGLDINQPQHF. In DNA, the CDR3 is TGTGCTAGTGGTTTGGACATCAATCAGCCCCAGCATTTT.

The rearrangement uses TRBV7-6 and TRBJ2-1; 7 nucleotides match TRBD2. CDR1 and CDR2 from the germline V gene are SGHVS and FNYEAQ. Trimming removed 1 base from V and 5 bases from J; junction bases left unmatched: 5. The CDR3 covers 15 residues. CDR3 sequence: CASSLGGSGDNEQFF. In nucleotides, the CDR3 is TGTGCCAGCAGCTTAGGCGGGAGTGGGGACAATGAGCAGTTCTTC. The full variable domain, its missing parts supplied by reference TRBV7-6 and TRBJ2-1, is GAGVSQSPRYKVTKRGQDVALRCDPISGHVSLYWYRQALGQGPEFLTYFNYEAQQDKSGLPNDRFSAERPEGSISTLTIQRTEQRDSAMYRCASSLGGSGDNEQFFGPGTRLTVL.